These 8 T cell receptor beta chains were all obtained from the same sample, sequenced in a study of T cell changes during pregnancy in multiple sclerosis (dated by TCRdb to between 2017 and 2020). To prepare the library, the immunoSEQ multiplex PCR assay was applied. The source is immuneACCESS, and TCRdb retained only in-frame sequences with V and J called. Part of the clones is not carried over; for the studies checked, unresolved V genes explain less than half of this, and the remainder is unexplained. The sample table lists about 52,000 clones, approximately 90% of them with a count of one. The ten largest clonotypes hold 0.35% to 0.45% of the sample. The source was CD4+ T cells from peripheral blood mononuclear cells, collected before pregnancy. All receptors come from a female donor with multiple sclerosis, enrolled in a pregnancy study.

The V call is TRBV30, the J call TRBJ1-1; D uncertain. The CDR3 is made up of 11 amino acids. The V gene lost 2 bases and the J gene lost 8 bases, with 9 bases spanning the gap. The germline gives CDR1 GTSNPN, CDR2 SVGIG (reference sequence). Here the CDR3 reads CAWSSAVEAFF. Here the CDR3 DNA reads TGTGCCTGGAGTTCGGCGGTGGAAGCTTTCTTT.

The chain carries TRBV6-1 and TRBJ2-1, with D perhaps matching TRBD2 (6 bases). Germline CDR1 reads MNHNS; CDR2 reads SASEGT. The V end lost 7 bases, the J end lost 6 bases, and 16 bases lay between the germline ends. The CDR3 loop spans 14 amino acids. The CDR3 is CASKSGLNANEQFF. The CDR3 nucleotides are TGTGCCAGCAAGTCGGGACTCAACGCCAATGAGCAGTTCTTC.

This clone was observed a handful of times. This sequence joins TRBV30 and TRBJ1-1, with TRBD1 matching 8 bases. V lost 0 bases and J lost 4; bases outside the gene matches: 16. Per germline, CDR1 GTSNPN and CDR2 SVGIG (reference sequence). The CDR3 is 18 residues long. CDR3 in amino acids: CAWSVPFRLRTGTTEAFF. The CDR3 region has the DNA TGTGCCTGGAGTGTACCCTTTAGGTTAAGGACAGGGACCACTGAAGCTTTCTTT. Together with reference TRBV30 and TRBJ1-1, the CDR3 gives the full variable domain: SQTIHQWPATLVQPVGSPLSLECTVEGTSNPNLYWYRQAAGRGLQLLFYSVGIGQISSEVPQNLSASRPQDRQFILSSKKLLLSDSGFYLCAWSVPFRLRTGTTEAFFGQGTRLTVV.

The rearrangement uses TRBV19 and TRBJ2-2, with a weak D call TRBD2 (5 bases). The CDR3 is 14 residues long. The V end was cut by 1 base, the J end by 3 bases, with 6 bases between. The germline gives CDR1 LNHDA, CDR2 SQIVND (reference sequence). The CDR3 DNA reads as TGTGCCAGTAGTATAGTCGGGGACACCGGGGAGCTGTTTTTT. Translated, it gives CASSIVGDTGELFF.

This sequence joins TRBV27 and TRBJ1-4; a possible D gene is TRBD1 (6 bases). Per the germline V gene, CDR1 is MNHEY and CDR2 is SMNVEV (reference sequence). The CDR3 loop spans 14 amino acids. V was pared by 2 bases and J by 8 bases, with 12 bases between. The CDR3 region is CASSLVGAGEKLFF. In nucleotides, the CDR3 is TGTGCCAGCAGTTTAGTGGGGGCTGGGGAAAAACTGTTTTTT.

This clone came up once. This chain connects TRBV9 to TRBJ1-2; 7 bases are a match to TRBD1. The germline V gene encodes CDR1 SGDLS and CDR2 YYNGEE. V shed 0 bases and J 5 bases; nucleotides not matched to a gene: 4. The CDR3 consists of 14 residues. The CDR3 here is CASSVGGDRYGYTF. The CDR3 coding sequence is TGTGCCAGCAGCGTAGGAGGGGACAGATATGGCTACACCTTC.

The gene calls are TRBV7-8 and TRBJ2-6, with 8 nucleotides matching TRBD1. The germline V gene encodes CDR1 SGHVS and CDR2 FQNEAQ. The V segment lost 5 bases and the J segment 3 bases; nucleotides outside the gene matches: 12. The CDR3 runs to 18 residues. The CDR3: CASSVSRGRRFGANVLTF. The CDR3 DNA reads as TGTGCCAGCAGCGTTTCCAGGGGGCGCAGGTTTGGGGCCAACGTCCTGACTTTC.

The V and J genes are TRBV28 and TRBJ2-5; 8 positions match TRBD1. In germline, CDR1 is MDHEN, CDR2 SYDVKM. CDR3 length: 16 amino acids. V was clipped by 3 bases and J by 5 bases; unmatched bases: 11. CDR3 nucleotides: TGTGCCAGCAGTTTCCTTGGACAGGGTAATTCTGAGACCCAGTACTTC. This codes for CASSFLGQGNSETQYF.